Listed here are 18 T cell receptor beta chains from one sample, sequenced in a study of T cell repertoires in cytomegalovirus infection. For these TCRs, the target antigens are not known. TCRdb recomputed calls from the reads with MiXCR, one row per CDR3 protein. The sample lists approximately 300,000 distinct CDR3 sequences, under 35% seen once, with about 19% in the top ten. The sequenced sample was cultured PBMCs, obtained from culture after CMV antigen stimulation. These receptors all come from a human donor in good health (CMV status not recorded). Some clones in this sample may be carry-over from other donors' samples.

This clonotype was seen at least ten times. V and J are TRBV7-8 and TRBJ1-5; 9 bases match TRBD1. The CDR3 has 18 residues. With V trimmed by 2 bases and J by 0 bases, 8 bases remained unmatched. CDR1 and CDR2 from the germline V gene are SGHVS and FQNEAQ. CDR3 sequence: CASSLPGTGGSSNQPQHF. CDR3 DNA sequence: TGTGCCAGCAGCTTACCCGGCACAGGGGGCTCTAGCAATCAGCCCCAGCATTTT.

The rearrangement links TRBV29-1 to TRBJ1-2, with D uncertain. The CDR3 has 11 residues. V dropped 4 bases and J dropped 6 bases, with 9 bases sitting between them. Per the germline V gene, CDR1 is SQVTM and CDR2 is ANQGSEA. Written as DNA, the CDR3 is TGCAGCGTTGTGGCAGGAGATGGCTACACCTTC. Translating it yields CSVVAGDGYTF.

This clonotype was picked up a small number of times. Here the CDR3 DNA reads TGTGCCAGCAGTTTAGGATGGGGCGACTTCTCTGGAAACACCATATATTTT. Its translation: CASSLGWGDFSGNTIYF. V and J are TRBV12-3 or TRBV12-4 and TRBJ1-3, with a weak D call TRBD1 (5 bases). Trimming stripped 1 base from V and 0 bases from J, with 13 bases between. The CDR3 is made up of 17 amino acids.

As for this clonotype: One base away lies a much larger clone, so this may be a sequencing read error. The gene calls are TRBV7-2 and TRBJ2-3; D call uncertain. This CDR3 has 15 amino acids. V lost 2 bases and J 0 bases, leaving 9 bases between the germline ends. Germline V gives CDR1 SGHTA, CDR2 FQGNSA. CDR3 DNA sequence: TGTGCCAGCAGCTTAAGAACTTATAGCACAGATACGCAGTATTTT. Translation: CASSLRTYSTDTQYF.

This clonotype has at least ten counts. The chain joins TRBV27 to TRBJ1-2; D possibly corresponds to TRBD1 (5 bases). Per the germline V gene, CDR1 is MNHEY and CDR2 is SMNVEV (reference sequence). V lost 4 bases and J lost 0, with 12 bases in between. There are 15 residues in the CDR3. In DNA form, the CDR3 reads TGTGCCAGCAGTTCCACAGGAGCTTCTAACTATGGCTACACCTTC. Its translation is CASSSTGASNYGYTF.

This clonotype has just a few counts. One junction end does not reproduce the germline sequence, and a read error may be involved. V is TRBV3-1 and J is TRBJ1-5, with D maybe TRBD1 (6 bases). Per the germline V gene, CDR1 is LGHDT and CDR2 is YNNKEL (reference sequence). The length of the CDR3 is 13 residues. The CDR3 protein is CASSQGEGGALKF. In DNA form, the CDR3 reads TGTGCCAGCAGCCAAGGCGAGGGGGGGGCCTTGAAATTT.

This clonotype appeared a few times. The J gene is TRBJ2-7, the V gene TRBV24-1; 8 nucleotides line up with TRBD1. Per the germline V gene, CDR1 is KGHDR and CDR2 is SFDVKD. This CDR3 contains 15 residues. V lost 3 bases and J lost 5; bases outside the gene matches: 8. Here the CDR3 DNA reads TGTGCCACCAGTGATCCTGGACAGGGCGGGGACGAGCAGTACTTC. Its protein product is CATSDPGQGGDEQYF.

This clonotype was counted only a few times. CDR3 protein: CASSYGGQSYGYTF. In DNA form, the CDR3 reads TGTGCCAGCAGTTACGGTGGACAGTCCTATGGCTACACCTTC. The V call is TRBV6-2 or TRBV6-3, the J call TRBJ1-2; a possible D gene is TRBD1 (6 bases). The CDR3 spans 14 residues. Trimming removed 2 bases from V and 4 bases from J, with 11 bases in between. Germline CDR1 and CDR2: MNHEY and SVGEGT.

The sample holds many counts of this clonotype. CDR3 DNA sequence: TGTGCCAGCAGCTTATTCTGGGACAGGAGAGCCTATGGCTACACCTTC. Protein product: CASSLFWDRRAYGYTF. The genes are TRBV7-6 and TRBJ1-2; 8 bases map to TRBD1. CDR1 is SGHVS and CDR2 is FNYEAQ in the germline V gene. V was pared by 2 bases and J by 4 bases, with 9 bases of the junction left unmatched. There are 16 residues in the CDR3.

This clonotype was counted a few times. The V and J genes are TRBV7-8 and TRBJ1-2; no clear D gene. With 6 bases removed from V and 1 base from J, the gap between germline ends came to 9 bases. The germline V gene has CDR1 SGHVS and CDR2 FQNEAQ. The CDR3 sequence is 13 residues long. CDR3 amino acids: CASSPSSNYGYTF. CDR3 nucleotides: TGTGCCAGCAGTCCGTCCAGTAACTATGGCTACACCTTC.

The J gene is TRBJ1-1, the V gene TRBV28; D gene ambiguous. The CDR3 sequence is 12 residues long. The ends were cut back, 8 bases at V and 3 bases at J, with 10 bases in the middle. Per germline, CDR1 MDHEN and CDR2 SYDVKM. For the CDR3, the DNA is TGTGCCAGCGAAACCACTGACACTGAAGCTTTCTTT. Amino acids: CASETTDTEAFF. The whole variable domain, filled in from reference TRBV28 and TRBJ1-1, reads DVKVTQSSRYLVKRTGEKVFLECVQDMDHENMFWYRQDPGLGLRLIYFSYDVKMKEKGDIPEGYSVSREKKERFSLILESASTNQTSMYLCASETTDTEAFFGQGTRLTVV.

This chain uses TRBV6-2 or TRBV6-3 with TRBJ1-5, with a possible D match to TRBD1 (6 bases). This CDR3 spans 13 amino acids. Germline loops: CDR1 MNHEY, CDR2 SVGEGT. V lost 5 bases and J lost 7, with 12 bases in between. DNA of the CDR3: TGTGCCAGCAGTAGGGGGGGCGGGCAGCCCCAGCATTTT. This gives the protein CASSRGGGQPQHF.

This chain uses TRBV20-1 with TRBJ2-3; 8 bases are a match to TRBD2. Germline lookup yields CDR1 DFQATT and CDR2 SNEGSKA (reference sequence). The CDR3 covers 16 residues. V shed 3 bases, J shed 5 bases, and the junction held 13 bases outside the gene matches. The CDR3: CSAREPTSGLGDTQYF. The DNA of the CDR3 is TGCAGTGCTAGGGAACCAACTAGCGGCTTGGGAGATACGCAGTATTTT.

This clonotype came up once. The gene calls are TRBV7-2 and TRBJ2-1, with no clear D. The length of the CDR3 is 14 residues. Trimming removed 7 bases at V and 1 base at J, with 11 bases between. CDR1 and CDR2 (germline): SGHTA, FQGNSA. CDR3 in amino acids: CASTSSSSYNEQFF. DNA of the CDR3: TGTGCCAGCACCAGTAGTTCGTCCTACAATGAGCAGTTCTTC.

The table lists this clonotype with a few counts. J is TRBJ1-4 and V is TRBV7-4; tentatively, D is TRBD1 (6 bases). Deletions cut 8 bases from V and 6 bases from J, with 16 bases between. Per the germline V gene, CDR1 is SGHVT and CDR2 is SQSDAQ. This CDR3 is 14 amino acids long. CDR3 bases: TGTGCCAGCGGAAGTGGGGGGCGCCATGAAAAACTGTTTTTT. This encodes CASGSGGRHEKLFF.

This clonotype was observed a handful of times. This chain uses TRBV11-2 with TRBJ1-4, with D possibly TRBD1 on 5 matching bases. CDR1 SGHAT and CDR2 FQNNGV come from the germline V gene. The CDR3 sequence is 12 residues long. The ends were cut back, 3 bases at V and 11 bases at J, with 10 bases in the middle. This chain's CDR3 is CASSFMGEKLFF. The CDR3 DNA reads TGTGCCAGCAGCTTTATGGGGGAGAAACTGTTTTTT. The entire variable domain, with the rest obtained from reference TRBV11-2 and TRBJ1-4, is as follows: EAGVAQSPRYKIIEKRQSVAFWCNPISGHATLYWYQQILGQGPKLLIQFQNNGVVDDSQLPKDRFSAERLKGVDSTLKIQPAKLEDSAVYLCASSFMGEKLFFGSGTQLSVL.

The sample holds a few counts of this clonotype. The CDR3 nucleotides are TGTGCCAGCAGCCAAGACGGGGCGGGAGGGCCCTACAATGAGCAGTTCTTC. It translates to CASSQDGAGGPYNEQFF. This rearrangement joins TRBV14 to TRBJ2-1; 9 nucleotides match TRBD2. The CDR3 covers 17 residues. J lost 2 bases, V lost 0 bases, and 5 bases had no gene match. Germline V lookup: CDR1 SGHDN, CDR2 FVKESK. The variable domain in full, completed from reference TRBV14 and TRBJ2-1, reads EAGVTQFPSHSVIEKGQTVTLRCDPISGHDNLYWYRRVMGKEIKFLLHFVKESKQDESGMPNNRFLAERTGGTYSTLKVQPAELEDSGVYFCASSQDGAGGPYNEQFFGPGTRLTVL.

This clonotype occurred many times. This sequence joins TRBV12-3 or TRBV12-4 and TRBJ1-3; D perhaps matches TRBD1 (5 bases). V lost 6 bases and J lost 2, with 17 bases in between. CDR3 size: 16 residues. DNA for the CDR3: TGTGCCAGCAGCAACTGGGGCGGGGAAGCTGGAAACACCATATATTTT. The encoded protein is CASSNWGGEAGNTIYF.